Included here is one T cell receptor (beta chain) sequence, with context. What it binds is not known. These data belong to a study of T cells in Graves' hyperthyroidism and ophthalmopathy. Study-level results: Progression to ophthalmopathy was predicted a median of 6.5 months early. Most clonotypes that expanded in the thyroid above 0.001 also showed up in blood.

The investigators amplified TCR beta CDR3 regions from RNA transcripts. A first-round RT-PCR of the TCR CDR3 used the HTBI primer set. TCRdb ran MiXCR on the multiplex PCR reads and lists one entry per CDR3 protein. The table shows 500,000 or so distinct CDR3 sequences, with more than 15% occurring only once. The study based diagnoses on clinical symptoms, serum thyroxine and TRAb, thyroid ultrasound and orbital computed tomography. It was around 11 ml of fresh peripheral blood that supplied the PBMCs. Germline-derived CDR1 and CDR2 are LNHDA and SQIVND (reference sequence). The germline V and J ends were trimmed by 10 bases and 0 bases, with 16 bases remaining between them. The CDR3 extends over 15 amino acids.

The rearrangement links TRBV19 to TRBJ1-5; D may be TRBD1 (6 bases). The material sequenced was blood. This TCR was recovered from a woman between 18 and 29 years old with Graves' ophthalmopathy. The CDR3: CATTPWTDSNQPQHF. For the CDR3, the DNA is TGTGCCACCACCCCGTGGACAGATAGCAATCAGCCCCAGCATTTT. The full variable domain, its missing parts supplied by reference TRBV19 and TRBJ1-5, is DGGITQSPKYLFRKEGQNVTLSCEQNLNHDAMYWYRQDPGQGLRLIYYSQIVNDFQKGDIAEGYSVSREKKESFPLTVTSAQKNPTAFYLCATTPWTDSNQPQHFGDGTRLSIL.